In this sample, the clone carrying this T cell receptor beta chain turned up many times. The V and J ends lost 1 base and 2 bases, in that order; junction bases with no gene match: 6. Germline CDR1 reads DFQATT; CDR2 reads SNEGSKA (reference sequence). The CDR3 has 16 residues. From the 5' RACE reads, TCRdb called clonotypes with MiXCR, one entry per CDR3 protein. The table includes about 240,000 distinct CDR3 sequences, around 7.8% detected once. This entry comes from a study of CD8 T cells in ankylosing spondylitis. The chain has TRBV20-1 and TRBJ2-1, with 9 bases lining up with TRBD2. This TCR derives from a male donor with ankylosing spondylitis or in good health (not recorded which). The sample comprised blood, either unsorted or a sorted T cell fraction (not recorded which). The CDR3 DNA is TGCAGTGCTAGAGTGGCGGGAGGGATCACCTACAATGAGCAGTTCTTC. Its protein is CSARVAGGITYNEQFF.